The T cell receptor beta chain under discussion was sequenced for a study of immune evolution from preneoplasia to lung adenocarcinoma. Sequenced by immunoSEQ multiplex PCR; TCRdb stores in-frame clones only, minus some. The repertoire holds roughly 40,000 clones, with more than 60% as singletons. Germline V lookup: CDR1 SGHRS, CDR2 YFSETQ. The length of the CDR3 is 16 residues. The ends lost 2 bases at V and 9 bases at J; junction bases unmatched: 9. This sequence joins TRBV5-1 and TRBJ2-1, with 12 bases identical to TRBD2. The material sequenced was FFPE invasive lung adenocarcinoma tissue. This sequence was found in a person aged 55 to 75 with lung adenocarcinoma. CDR3 nucleotide sequence: TGCGCCAGCAGCTTAAGTGGAACTAGCGGGGGGCCTGAGCAGTTCTTC. Translation gives CASSLSGTSGGPEQFF.